These 4 T cell receptor beta chains originate from one sample sequenced in a study of shared clonotypes between healthy human individuals. TCRdb's table, derived via immunoSEQ multiplex PCR, lists solely in-frame clones and lacks some. The profile shows 450,000 to 600,000 clones, roughly 85% of them singletons. Material for sequencing was PBMCs. The receptor set was obtained from a woman aged 40 to 55 in good health. Some clones in this sample may be carry-over from other donors' samples.

The chain is built from TRBV11-2 and TRBJ1-1, with D unclear. The CDR3 sequence is 14 residues long. Germline V gives CDR1 SGHAT, CDR2 FQNNGV. V shed 3 bases and J shed 0 bases, with 8 bases lying between them. CDR3 DNA: TGTGCCAGCAGCTTGGCCGGGCTGAACACTGAAGCTTTCTTT. Translated, it gives CASSLAGLNTEAFF. The full variable domain, completed using reference TRBV11-2 and TRBJ1-1, is EAGVAQSPRYKIIEKRQSVAFWCNPISGHATLYWYQQILGQGPKLLIQFQNNGVVDDSQLPKDRFSAERLKGVDSTLKIQPAKLEDSAVYLCASSLAGLNTEAFFGQGTRLTVV.

The rearrangement joins TRBV2 to TRBJ2-5; D call uncertain. This CDR3 comprises 13 residues. The V and J ends lost 4 bases and 1 base respectively, with 7 bases between them. Germline V gene lookup returns CDR1 SNHLY and CDR2 FYNNEI. The CDR3 reads CASSVGIQETQYF. CDR3 bases: TGTGCCAGCAGTGTAGGGATCCAAGAGACCCAGTACTTC.

Only one count was recorded for this clone. The chain employs TRBV29-1 and TRBJ2-3; D ambiguous. The CDR3 is made up of 15 amino acids. The ends were cut back, 4 bases at V and 0 bases at J, with 14 bases in the middle. Germline V gene data show CDR1 as SQVTM and CDR2 as ANQGSEA. The CDR3 spells CSVVPYRGSTDTQYF. Here the CDR3 DNA reads TGCAGCGTTGTACCATACAGAGGCAGCACAGATACGCAGTATTTT.

The CDR3 protein is CASSIPGAGTGELFF. DNA of the CDR3: TGTGCCAGTAGTATTCCGGGAGCGGGCACCGGGGAGCTGTTTTTT. The chain combines TRBV19 with TRBJ2-2; D perhaps matches TRBD2 (6 bases). The CDR3 loop spans 15 amino acids. Deletions cut 3 bases from V and 4 bases from J, with 12 bases between. Looked up from germline, CDR1 is LNHDA and CDR2 is SQIVND (reference sequence).